Each of the 24 T cell receptor beta chains below was sequenced from the same sample in a study of tumor-infiltrating lymphocytes in oesophageal squamous cell carcinoma. TCRdb processed the PCR reads anew with MiXCR; each CDR3 protein has one entry. Found here are over 10,000 distinct CDR3 sequences, roughly 51% of them singletons; the top ten hold 12%. The sample comprised blood. The receptor set was obtained from a female donor with esophageal squamous cell carcinoma.

The chain carries TRBV11-2 and TRBJ1-1, with D hard to call. CDR1 is SGHAT, CDR2 FQNNGV, per germline. The V end lost 4 bases, the J end lost 1 base, and 7 bases lay between the germline ends. This CDR3 region has 13 residues. The CDR3 bases are TGTGCCAGCAGCTGGTCTGGGAACACTGAAGCTTTCTTT. This encodes CASSWSGNTEAFF.

This clonotype is classed as medium-sized. V gene TRBV6-1 combines with J gene TRBJ1-2, with D perhaps matching TRBD1 (6 bases). Germline loops: CDR1 MNHNS, CDR2 SASEGT. The CDR3 is made up of 14 amino acids. Between the trimmed V and J ends, which lost 6 bases and 3 bases, there was a span of 14 bases. The CDR3 nucleotides read TGTGCCAGCAGCTCACAGGGTAAAGACTATGGCTACACCTTC. Translation: CASSSQGKDYGYTF.

This chain's CDR3 is CASSPLSPNPTSGSGDTQYF. The DNA for the CDR3 is TGTGCCAGCAGCCCACTAAGCCCAAACCCGACTAGCGGGAGTGGAGATACGCAGTATTTT. The rearrangement uses TRBV7-6 and TRBJ2-3, with 12 bases matching TRBD2. Germline V gene sequence: CDR1 SGHVS, CDR2 FNYEAQ. The CDR3 loop spans 20 amino acids. V dropped 5 bases and J dropped 5; count of bases not matched to a gene: 20. Together with reference TRBV7-6 and TRBJ2-3, the CDR3 gives the full variable domain: GAGVSQSPRYKVTKRGQDVALRCDPISGHVSLYWYRQALGQGPEFLTYFNYEAQQDKSGLPNDRFSAERPEGSISTLTIQRTEQRDSAMYRCASSPLSPNPTSGSGDTQYFGPGTRLTVL.

V and J are TRBV10-3 and TRBJ2-1, with TRBD1 identical over 7 bases. In germline, CDR1 is ENHRY, CDR2 SYGVKD. The CDR3 sequence is 16 residues long. With 2 bases clipped from V and 5 bases from J, the junction kept 9 bases outside the gene matches. CDR3 sequence: CAISEKSTGRNNEQFF. The CDR3 DNA follows: TGTGCCATCAGTGAGAAATCGACAGGGCGAAACAATGAGCAGTTCTTC.

There are many counts of this clonotype. The rearrangement joins TRBV10-1 to TRBJ2-3; D not resolved. CDR3 length equals 13 residues. V was pared by 2 bases and J by 5 bases, with 8 bases between. CDR1 and CDR2 from the germline V gene are WNHNN and SYGVQD (reference sequence). CDR3 amino acids: CASSERSQDTQYF. The CDR3 DNA follows: TGCGCCAGCAGTGAGAGGAGCCAAGATACGCAGTATTTT.

The sample holds one count of this clonotype. The CDR3 does not close with the conserved phenylalanine or tryptophan, likely indicating a read error. The gene calls are TRBV7-2 and TRBJ2-5; D is undetermined. The J call may be incorrect, as the DNA end agrees better with TRBJ2-1. Per germline, CDR1 SGHTA and CDR2 FQGNSA. The length of the CDR3 is 17 residues. The CDR3 region is CASSLFLGSTSYNEQFL. The CDR3 region has the DNA TGTGCCAGCAGCCTCTTCTTGGGAAGTACATCCTACAATGAGCAGTTCTTA.

The genes are TRBV5-1 and TRBJ2-3, with 12 positions matching TRBD2. CDR1 SGHRS and CDR2 YFSETQ come from the germline V gene. The CDR3 covers 17 residues. J gave up 1 base and V 4 bases, and 7 bases lay outside the gene matches. The CDR3 DNA sequence: TGCGCCAGCAGCCTGGGGGCTAGCGGGGGGGGCACAGATACGCAGTATTTT. Translation gives CASSLGASGGGTDTQYF.

The chain couples TRBV12-5 to TRBJ2-2; D is uncertain. Per germline, CDR1 LGHNT and CDR2 FRNRAP. Trimming left V 2 bases short and J 1 base short, with 14 bases between. This CDR3 has 17 amino acids. The CDR3 nucleotides are TGTGCTAGTGGTTTGACCCGGACGGATAAGAACACCGGGGAGCTGTTTTTT. Protein product: CASGLTRTDKNTGELFF.

By frequency in the sample, this clonotype is medium-sized (0.01 to 0.1%). The J gene is TRBJ1-2, the V gene TRBV6-1, with 7 positions matching TRBD1. V was clipped by 10 bases and J by 6 bases; unmatched bases: 11. This CDR3 has 13 residues. CDR1 and CDR2 from the germline V gene are MNHNS and SASEGT. The CDR3 protein is CATQQGPSNGYTF. DNA for the CDR3: TGTGCCACCCAACAGGGGCCCTCGAATGGCTACACCTTC.

In this sample, this clonotype turned up a few times. The chain carries TRBV7-6 and TRBJ2-1, with TRBD1 matching over 8 bases. The J call may be mistaken, given a closer DNA end match to TRBJ2-5. CDR1 and CDR2 (germline): SGHVS, FNYEAQ. This CDR3 has 14 amino acids. DNA for the CDR3: TGTGCCAGCAGCTTGGAGACAGGGGCCGGGACCCAGTACTTC. Translating it yields CASSLETGAGTQYF.

The V and J genes are TRBV12-3 or TRBV12-4 and TRBJ2-3; TRBD1 is a possible D gene (5 bases). CDR3 length: 15 amino acids. V lost 3 bases and J lost 0, with 10 bases in between. The CDR3 DNA is TGTGCCAGCAGTTTCACAGGTCCTAGCACAGATACGCAGTATTTT. Encoded protein: CASSFTGPSTDTQYF.

This clonotype was found many times. The genes are TRBV7-6 and TRBJ2-1; the D gene is possibly TRBD2 (6 bases). Germline assignment: CDR1 SGHVS and CDR2 FNYEAQ. The CDR3 loop spans 16 amino acids. The V and J ends lost 3 bases and 0 bases respectively, with 12 bases between them. The CDR3: CASSFLTGDSYNEQFF. For the CDR3, the DNA is TGTGCCAGCAGCTTTTTAACGGGAGACTCCTACAATGAGCAGTTCTTC. Variable domain in full (rest from reference TRBV7-6 and TRBJ2-1): GAGVSQSPRYKVTKRGQDVALRCDPISGHVSLYWYRQALGQGPEFLTYFNYEAQQDKSGLPNDRFSAERPEGSISTLTIQRTEQRDSAMYRCASSFLTGDSYNEQFFGPGTRLTVL.

The chain employs TRBV20-1 and TRBJ2-5, with TRBD2 identical over 9 bases. CDR3 length: 15 residues. Per germline, CDR1 DFQATT and CDR2 SNEGSKA (reference sequence). V lost 1 base to trimming and J lost 0 bases; unmatched junction nucleotides: 3. The chain's CDR3 is CSARGIAGDQETQYF. The CDR3 coding sequence is TGCAGTGCTAGAGGGATAGCGGGGGACCAAGAGACCCAGTACTTC.

This clonotype was seen at least ten times. Being one base from a much bigger clone, this may be a read error. V is TRBV7-9 and J is TRBJ2-5; D gene unclear. The length of the CDR3 is 16 residues. Germline assignment: CDR1 SEHNR and CDR2 FQNEAQ (reference sequence). Trimming cost V 6 bases and J 11 bases, with 28 bases left between them. DNA of the CDR3: TGTGCCAGCAGACCTGCCGCCGGGCCCGCACGCAATGAGCAGTACTTC. Translating gives CASRPAAGPARNEQYF.

The CDR3 here is CATSDLYEQFF. CDR3 coding DNA: TGTGCCACCAGTGATTTGTATGAGCAGTTCTTC. The J gene is TRBJ2-1, the V gene TRBV24-1; D call uncertain. Per the germline V gene, CDR1 is KGHDR and CDR2 is SFDVKD. V was cut by 0 bases and J by 8 bases, with 1 base left in between. The CDR3 is 11 residues long.

This sequence joins TRBV7-8 and TRBJ2-2; no reliable D call. The CDR3 is made up of 13 amino acids. Deletions cut 4 bases from V and 4 bases from J, with 7 bases between. The germline V gene has CDR1 SGHVS and CDR2 FQNEAQ. The CDR3 nucleotides are TGTGCCAGCAGCTCCGAAAGCACCGGGGAGCTGTTTTTT. Translated: CASSSESTGELFF.

This clonotype was observed a single time. One end of the junction varies from germline; a read error may be responsible. The chain recombines TRBV7-9 with TRBJ2-5; TRBD2 is a possible D gene (5 bases). The CDR3 sequence is 13 residues long. Germline V gives CDR1 SEHNR, CDR2 FQNEAQ (reference sequence). The CDR3 nucleotides read TGTGCCAGCAGCTTGGACCGGGGTTCACCCCTCCACTTC. It codes for CASSLDRGSPLHF.

The rearrangement joins TRBV6-6 to TRBJ2-3, with TRBD1 as a possible D gene (6 bases). The CDR3 has 14 amino acids. CDR1 and CDR2 (germline): MNHNY, SVGAGI (reference sequence). Trimming cost V 2 bases and J 2 bases, with 8 bases left between them. In nucleotides, the CDR3 is TGTGCCAGCAGTTACGGGGGACACACAGATACGCAGTATTTT. Its protein is CASSYGGHTDTQYF.

This chain links TRBV7-6 with TRBJ2-1; TRBD2 aligns across 14 bases. CDR1 and CDR2 (germline): SGHVS, FNYEAQ. After removal of 5 bases from V and 0 bases from J, the junction contained 12 bases not matched to a gene. There are 20 residues in the CDR3. The CDR3 reads CASSGAPGLAGELSYNEQFF. The CDR3 region has the DNA TGTGCCAGCAGCGGGGCACCGGGACTAGCGGGAGAGCTCTCCTACAATGAGCAGTTCTTC.

This clonotype came up once. This rearrangement joins TRBV7-2 to TRBJ2-1; D might be TRBD2 (7 bases). Per germline, CDR1 SGHTA and CDR2 FQGNSA. The CDR3 consists of 20 residues. With 4 bases removed from V and 0 bases from J, the gap between germline ends came to 25 bases. This chain's CDR3 is CASSSPLLLGGGDSYNEQFF. DNA of the CDR3: TGTGCCAGCAGCTCACCCCTTCTTCTAGGCGGGGGCGACTCCTACAATGAGCAGTTCTTC. The full variable domain, rest sourced from reference TRBV7-2 and TRBJ2-1, is GAGVSQSPSNKVTEKGKDVELRCDPISGHTALYWYRQSLGQGLEFLIYFQGNSAPDKSGLPSDRFSAERTGGSVSTLTIQRTQQEDSAVYLCASSSPLLLGGGDSYNEQFFGPGTRLTVL.

This clonotype counts as medium-sized. A much larger clone is a single base away; this may be a read error. The V gene is TRBV7-3, the J gene TRBJ2-5, with 9 bases fitting TRBD1. CDR3 length: 13 residues. After removal of 3 bases from V and 11 bases from J, the junction contained 7 bases not matched to a gene. Germline loops: CDR1 SGHTA, CDR2 FQGTGA. This CDR3 reads CASSLDRGNEQYF. The CDR3 nucleotides read TGTGCCAGCAGCTTGGACAGGGGCAATGAGCAGTACTTC.

At least ten counts were recorded for this clonotype. This chain links TRBV27 with TRBJ1-5, with D hard to call. This CDR3 comprises 16 residues. V was clipped by 6 bases and J by 2 bases, with 17 bases between them. CDR1 is MNHEY, CDR2 SMNVEV, per germline (reference sequence). In DNA form, the CDR3 reads TGTGCCAGCAGCAAAAGGTGGCTGAATGGCAATCAGCCCCAGCATTTT. Translation gives CASSKRWLNGNQPQHF.

The chain is built from TRBV7-3 and TRBJ2-4; 12 bases map to TRBD2. With the DNA end fitting TRBJ2-7 better, the J assignment may be wrong. The CDR3 is 14 residues long. Germline lookup yields CDR1 SGHTA and CDR2 FQGTGA. The CDR3 reads CASSSLAGGREQYF. The CDR3 nucleotides read TGTGCCAGCAGCTCCCTAGCGGGGGGGCGCGAGCAGTACTTC.

The CDR3 DNA is TGTGCCAGCAGTTTAGTTAATGTAGGGACAATCTACGAGCAGTTCTTC. Translation: CASSLVNVGTIYEQFF. This chain links TRBV12-3 or TRBV12-4 with TRBJ2-1, with D perhaps matching TRBD1 (6 bases). The V end lost 1 base, the J end lost 10 bases, and 20 bases lay between the germline ends. The CDR3 loop spans 16 amino acids.